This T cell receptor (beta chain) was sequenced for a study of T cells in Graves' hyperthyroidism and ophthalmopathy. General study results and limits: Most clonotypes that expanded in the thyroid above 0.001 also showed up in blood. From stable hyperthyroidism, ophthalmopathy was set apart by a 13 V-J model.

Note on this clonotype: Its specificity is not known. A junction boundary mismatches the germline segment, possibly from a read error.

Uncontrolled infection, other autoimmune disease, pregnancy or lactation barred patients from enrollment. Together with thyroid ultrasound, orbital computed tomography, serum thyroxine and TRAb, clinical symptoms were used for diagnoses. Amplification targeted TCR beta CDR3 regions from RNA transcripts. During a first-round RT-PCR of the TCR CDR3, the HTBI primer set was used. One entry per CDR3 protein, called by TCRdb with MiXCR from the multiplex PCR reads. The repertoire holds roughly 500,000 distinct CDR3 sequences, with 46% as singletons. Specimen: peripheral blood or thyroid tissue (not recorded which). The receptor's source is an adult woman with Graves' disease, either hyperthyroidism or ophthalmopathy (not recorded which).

This CDR3 reads CTSNTREETQYF. The CDR3, as DNA: TGTACCAGCAACACAAGGGAAGAGACCCAGTACTTC. The J gene is TRBJ2-5, the V gene TRBV12-3 or TRBV12-4; D is uncertain. CDR3 length equals 12 residues.